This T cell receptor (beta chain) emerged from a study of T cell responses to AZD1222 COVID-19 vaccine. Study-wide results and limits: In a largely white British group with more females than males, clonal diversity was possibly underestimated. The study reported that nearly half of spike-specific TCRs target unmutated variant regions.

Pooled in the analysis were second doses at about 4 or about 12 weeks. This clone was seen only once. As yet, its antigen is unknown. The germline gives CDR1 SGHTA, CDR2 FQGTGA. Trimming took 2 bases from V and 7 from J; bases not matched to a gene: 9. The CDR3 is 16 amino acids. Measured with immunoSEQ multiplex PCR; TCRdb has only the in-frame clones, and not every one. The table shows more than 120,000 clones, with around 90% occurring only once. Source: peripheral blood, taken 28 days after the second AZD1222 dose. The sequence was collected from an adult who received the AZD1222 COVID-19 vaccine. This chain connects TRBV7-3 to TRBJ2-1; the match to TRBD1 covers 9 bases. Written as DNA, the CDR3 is TGTGCCAGCAGCTTAGGGGCCGGGACAGGGCGGAATGAGCAGTTCTTC. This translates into CASSLGAGTGRNEQFF.